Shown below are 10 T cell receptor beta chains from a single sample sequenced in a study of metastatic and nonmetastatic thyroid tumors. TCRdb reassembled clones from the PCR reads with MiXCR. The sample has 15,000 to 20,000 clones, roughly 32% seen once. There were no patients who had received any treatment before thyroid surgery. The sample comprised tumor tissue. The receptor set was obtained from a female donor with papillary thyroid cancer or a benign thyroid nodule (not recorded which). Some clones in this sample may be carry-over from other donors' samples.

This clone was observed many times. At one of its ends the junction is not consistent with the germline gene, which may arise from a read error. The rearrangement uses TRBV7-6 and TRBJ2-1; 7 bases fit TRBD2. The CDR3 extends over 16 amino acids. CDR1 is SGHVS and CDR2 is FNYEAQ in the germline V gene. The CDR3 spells CASSLADLGSYNEQFF. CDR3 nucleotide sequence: TGTGCCAGCAGCCTAGCGGACCTAGGCTCCTACAATGAGCAGTTCTTC.

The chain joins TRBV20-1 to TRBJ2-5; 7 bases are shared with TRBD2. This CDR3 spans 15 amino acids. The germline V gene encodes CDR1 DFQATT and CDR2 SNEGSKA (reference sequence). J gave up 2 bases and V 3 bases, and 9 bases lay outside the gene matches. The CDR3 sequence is CSARMRLADQETQYF. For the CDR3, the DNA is TGCAGTGCTAGGATGCGCCTAGCGGATCAAGAGACCCAGTACTTC.

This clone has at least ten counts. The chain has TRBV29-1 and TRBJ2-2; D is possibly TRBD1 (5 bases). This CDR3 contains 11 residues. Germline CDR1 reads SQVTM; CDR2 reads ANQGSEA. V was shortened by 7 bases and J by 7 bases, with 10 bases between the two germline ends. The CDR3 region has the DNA TGCAGCGACCAGGGCCACGGGGAGCTGTTTTTT. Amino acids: CSDQGHGELFF.

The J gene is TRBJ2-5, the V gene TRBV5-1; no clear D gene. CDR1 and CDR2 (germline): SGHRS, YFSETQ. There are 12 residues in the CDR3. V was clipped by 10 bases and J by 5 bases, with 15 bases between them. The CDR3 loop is CACIVTDETQYF. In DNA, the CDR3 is TGCGCCTGCATCGTGACGGATGAGACCCAGTACTTC.

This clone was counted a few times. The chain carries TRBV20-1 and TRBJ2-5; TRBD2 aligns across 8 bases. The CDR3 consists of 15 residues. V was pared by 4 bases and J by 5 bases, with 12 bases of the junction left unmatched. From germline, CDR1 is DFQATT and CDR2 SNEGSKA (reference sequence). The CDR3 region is CSAKGKSGSGETQYF. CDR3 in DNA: TGCAGTGCTAAGGGGAAAAGCGGGAGTGGGGAGACCCAGTACTTC.

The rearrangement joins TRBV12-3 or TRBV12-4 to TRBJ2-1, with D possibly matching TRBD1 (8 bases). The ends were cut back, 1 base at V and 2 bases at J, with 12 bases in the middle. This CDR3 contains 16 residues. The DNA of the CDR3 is TGTGCCAGCAGTTTAGGACAGGGGAGGGCCTACAATGAGCAGTTCTTC. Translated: CASSLGQGRAYNEQFF.

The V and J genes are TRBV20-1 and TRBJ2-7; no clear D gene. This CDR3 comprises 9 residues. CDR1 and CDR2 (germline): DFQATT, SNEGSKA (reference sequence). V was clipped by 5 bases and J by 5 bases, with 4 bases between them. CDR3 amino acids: CSAAHEQYF. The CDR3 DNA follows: TGCAGTGCTGCCCACGAGCAGTACTTC.

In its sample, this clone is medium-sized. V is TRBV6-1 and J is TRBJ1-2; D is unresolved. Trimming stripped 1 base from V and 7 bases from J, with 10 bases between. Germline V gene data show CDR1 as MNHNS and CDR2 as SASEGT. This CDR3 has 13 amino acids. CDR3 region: CASSEGGPRGYTF. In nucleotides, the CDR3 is TGTGCCAGCAGTGAAGGAGGGCCGCGTGGCTACACCTTC.

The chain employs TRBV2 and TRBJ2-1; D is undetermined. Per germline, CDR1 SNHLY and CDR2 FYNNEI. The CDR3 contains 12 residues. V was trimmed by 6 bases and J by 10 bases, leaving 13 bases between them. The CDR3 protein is CASSLPGREQFF. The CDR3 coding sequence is TGTGCCAGCAGCCTGCCTGGGCGGGAGCAGTTCTTC.

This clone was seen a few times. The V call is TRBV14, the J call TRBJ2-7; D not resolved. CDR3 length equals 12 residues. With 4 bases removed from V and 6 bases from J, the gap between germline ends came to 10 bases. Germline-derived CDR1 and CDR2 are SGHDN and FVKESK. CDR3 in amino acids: CASSRVGVEQYF. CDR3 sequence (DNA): TGTGCCAGCAGCCGGGTTGGTGTCGAGCAGTACTTC.